This T cell receptor beta chain was captured by sequencing in a study of cytomegalovirus exposure and HLA in healthy donors. CDR3 length: 14 residues. Germline V CDR1 and CDR2: MNHEY, SVGAGI. Trimming cost V 6 bases and J 5 bases, with 17 bases left between them. The PCR was carried out with 60 Vbeta primers and 13 Jbeta primers. Method: immunoSEQ multiplex PCR; TCRdb's copy keeps in-frame clones and lacks some. Counted here are under 200,000 clones, roughly 78% occurring once; the ten biggest clones make up about 4.6%. Material for sequencing was PBMCs. This chain links TRBV6-5 with TRBJ2-7; D is perhaps TRBD2 (5 bases). The receptor was derived from a woman in her 30s in good health and CMV-seropositive. The CDR3 nucleotides read TGTGCCAGCAGAACCCGAGAGGGTAGACACGAGCAGTACTTC. It codes for CASRTREGRHEQYF.